This T cell receptor beta chain was captured in a study of cytomegalovirus exposure and HLA in healthy donors. Study results and limitations: One cluster of highly shared sequence variants probably arose as a sequencing artifact. It emerged from a later analysis that several of the most significant clusters appeared to be linked to common viral pathogens. Most TCR sequences proved rare, with some public TCRs found in many donors. High specificity and sensitivity for cytomegalovirus status were reported for the classifier.

Trimming removed 3 bases from V and 1 base from J, with 10 bases in between. Germline CDR1 is SEHNR and CDR2 is FQNEAQ (reference sequence). CDR3 length equals 15 residues. About this clone itself: Its antigen is undetermined.

PCR was performed using 60 Vbeta and 13 Jbeta primers. Some clones are missing from TCRdb's copy, which holds only in-frame ones; the method was immunoSEQ multiplex PCR. The table includes roughly 150,000 clones, about 82% detected once. V usage is TRBV7-9 and J usage is TRBJ2-1; no clear D. This TCR was sampled from a woman aged 40 to 55 in good health and CMV-seropositive. Sequencing was done on a sample of PBMCs. CDR3 coding DNA: TGTGCCAGCAGCTTCCCAGGCAAGTCCTACAATGAGCAGTTCTTC. Translating it yields CASSFPGKSYNEQFF. The full variable domain, its missing parts supplied by reference TRBV7-9 and TRBJ2-1, is DTGVSQNPRHKITKRGQNVTFRCDPISEHNRLYWYRQTLGQGPEFLTYFQNEAQLEKSRLLSDRFSAERPKGSFSTLEIQRTEQGDSAMYLCASSFPGKSYNEQFFGPGTRLTVL.